Shown below are 8 T cell receptor beta chains from a single sample sequenced in a study of blood T cell repertoires in COVID-19. Repertoires were generated with immunoSEQ multiplex PCR, while TCRdb's copy carries only in-frame clones and drops some. The table includes about 260,000 clones, 70% to 90% detected once. The sample comprised peripheral blood. These TCRs come from a man aged 60 to 69 who had recovered from COVID-19.

The chain is built from TRBV4-1 and TRBJ1-2, with no clear D. CDR1 is MGHRA, CDR2 YSYEKL, per germline. The CDR3 extends over 15 amino acids. V lost 1 base and J 5 bases, leaving 14 bases between the germline ends. The CDR3: CASSQAPGGLYGYTF. The DNA for the CDR3 is TGCGCCAGCAGCCAAGCCCCTGGCGGGCTATATGGCTACACCTTC.

This clone came up once. The V and J genes are TRBV15 and TRBJ2-7; D remains unclear. The CDR3 contains 12 residues. The V end was cut by 3 bases, the J end by 2 bases, with 5 bases between. Per germline, CDR1 LNHNV and CDR2 YYDKDF (reference sequence). The CDR3 is CATSRETYEQYF. The CDR3 DNA is TGTGCCACCAGCAGGGAGACCTACGAGCAGTACTTC.

This chain joins TRBV19 and TRBJ2-7; D is possibly TRBD2 (5 bases). The CDR3 spans 16 residues. Trimming stripped 6 bases from V and 4 bases from J, with 22 bases between. CDR1 is LNHDA and CDR2 is SQIVND in the germline V gene (reference sequence). The CDR3 protein is CASSTSPRVSGYEQYF. CDR3 nucleotide sequence: TGTGCCAGTAGCACTTCCCCTCGGGTGTCGGGATACGAGCAGTACTTC.

V is TRBV2 and J is TRBJ2-7, with 7 positions matching TRBD2. J was trimmed by 6 bases and V by 9 bases; bases with no gene match: 20. From germline, CDR1 is SNHLY and CDR2 FYNNEI. The CDR3 runs to 16 residues. The CDR3 spells CASQATSAIRVGEQYF. The CDR3 coding sequence is TGTGCCAGTCAGGCCACTAGCGCCATCAGGGTAGGCGAGCAGTACTTC.

V gene TRBV6-5 combines with J gene TRBJ1-3, with 7 bases aligning to TRBD1. Germline loops: CDR1 MNHEY, CDR2 SVGAGI. V was pared by 7 bases and J by 1 base, with 4 bases of the junction left unmatched. The CDR3 covers 14 residues. The CDR3 region is CASNQQGSGNTIYF. The CDR3 DNA follows: TGTGCCAGCAACCAACAGGGGTCTGGAAACACCATATATTTT.

V is TRBV27 and J is TRBJ1-2, with 8 positions matching TRBD1. The CDR3 has 15 amino acids. The V gene end was trimmed by 3 bases and the J gene end by 8 bases; junction bases not matched to a gene: 11. Germline loops: CDR1 MNHEY, CDR2 SMNVEV (reference sequence). Here the CDR3 reads CASSFQFGQGGGYTF. The CDR3, as DNA: TGTGCCAGCAGTTTCCAGTTTGGACAGGGTGGCGGCTACACCTTC.

Remarks on this clone: Different DNA sequences within this sample yield the same CDR3. This chain uses TRBV4-2 with TRBJ2-1; 8 bases fit TRBD2. The CDR3 extends over 15 amino acids. Germline CDR1 reads LGHNA; CDR2 reads YNFKEQ. V lost 1 base and J lost 4; bases outside the gene matches: 3. CDR3 sequence (DNA): TGTGCCAGCAGCCAAGGGACTAGCTCGTACAATGAGCAGTTCTTC. Translated, it gives CASSQGTSSYNEQFF.

This clone was found a few times. The V and J genes are TRBV5-1 and TRBJ1-4, with TRBD1 identical over 9 bases. This CDR3 comprises 16 residues. Trimming removed 0 bases from V and 3 bases from J; junction bases left unmatched: 3. Germline CDR1 and CDR2: SGHRS and YFSETQ. CDR3 coding DNA: TGCGCCAGCAGCTTGGGGACAGGGGTGGCTAATGAAAAACTGTTTTTT. Residues: CASSLGTGVANEKLFF.